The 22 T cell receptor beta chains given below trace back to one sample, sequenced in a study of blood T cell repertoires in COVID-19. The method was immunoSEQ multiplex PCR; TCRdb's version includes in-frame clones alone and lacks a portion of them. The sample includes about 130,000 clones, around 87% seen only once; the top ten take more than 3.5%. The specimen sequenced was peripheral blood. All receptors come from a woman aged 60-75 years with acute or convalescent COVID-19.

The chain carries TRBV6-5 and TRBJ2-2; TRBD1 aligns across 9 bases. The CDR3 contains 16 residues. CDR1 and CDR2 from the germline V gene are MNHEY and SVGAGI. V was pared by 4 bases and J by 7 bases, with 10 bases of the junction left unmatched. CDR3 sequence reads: CASSSIWTGADGELFF. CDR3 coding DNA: TGTGCCAGCAGTTCAATTTGGACAGGGGCCGACGGGGAGCTGTTTTTT.

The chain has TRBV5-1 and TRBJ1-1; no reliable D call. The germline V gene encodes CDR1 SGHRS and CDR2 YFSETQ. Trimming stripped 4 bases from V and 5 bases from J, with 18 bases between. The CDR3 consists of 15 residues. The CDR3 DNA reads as TGCGCCAGCAGCCCCCTCCCCGTGACGGGGACTGAAGCTTTCTTT. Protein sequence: CASSPLPVTGTEAFF.

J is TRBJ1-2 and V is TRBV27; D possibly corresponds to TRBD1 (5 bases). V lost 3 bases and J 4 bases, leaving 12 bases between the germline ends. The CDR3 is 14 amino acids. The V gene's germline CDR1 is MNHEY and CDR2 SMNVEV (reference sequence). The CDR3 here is CASSLVGGAYGYTF. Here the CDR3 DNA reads TGTGCCAGCAGTTTGGTCGGGGGAGCCTATGGCTACACCTTC.

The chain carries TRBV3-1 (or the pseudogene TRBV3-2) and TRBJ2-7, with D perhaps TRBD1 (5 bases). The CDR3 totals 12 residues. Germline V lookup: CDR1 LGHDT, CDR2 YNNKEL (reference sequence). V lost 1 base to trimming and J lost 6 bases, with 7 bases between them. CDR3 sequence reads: CASSQVGAEQYF. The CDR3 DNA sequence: TGTGCCAGCAGCCAAGTTGGGGCCGAGCAGTACTTC.

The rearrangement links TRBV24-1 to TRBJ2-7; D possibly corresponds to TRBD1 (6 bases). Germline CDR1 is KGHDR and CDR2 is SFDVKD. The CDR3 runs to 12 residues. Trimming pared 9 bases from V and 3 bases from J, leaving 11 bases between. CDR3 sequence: CATRTGIYEQYV. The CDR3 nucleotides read TGTGCCACCCGAACAGGGATCTACGAGCAGTACGTC.

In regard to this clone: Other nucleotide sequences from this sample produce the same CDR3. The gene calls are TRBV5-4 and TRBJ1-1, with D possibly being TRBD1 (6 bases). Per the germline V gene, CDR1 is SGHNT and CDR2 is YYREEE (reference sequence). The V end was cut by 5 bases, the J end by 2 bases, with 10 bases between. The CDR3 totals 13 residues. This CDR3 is CASSLQGNTEAFF. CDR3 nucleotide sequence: TGTGCCAGCAGTTTACAGGGCAACACTGAAGCTTTCTTT.

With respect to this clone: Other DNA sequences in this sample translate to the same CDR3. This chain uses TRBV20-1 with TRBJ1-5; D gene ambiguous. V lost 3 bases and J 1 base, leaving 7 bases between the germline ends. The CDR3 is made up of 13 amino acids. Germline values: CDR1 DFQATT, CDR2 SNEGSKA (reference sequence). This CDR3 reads CSASSGSNQPQHF. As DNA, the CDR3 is TGCAGTGCTAGTTCCGGGAGCAATCAGCCCCAGCATTTT.

The CDR3 DNA is TGTGCCAGCAGGCGGGGGGTCACAGATACGCAGTATTTT. Translating gives CASRRGVTDTQYF. The chain combines TRBV2 with TRBJ2-3, with 8 bases matching TRBD2. Losses at the gene ends were 6 bases for V and 2 bases for J; bases not matched to a gene: 1. CDR3 length: 13 amino acids. Germline loops: CDR1 SNHLY, CDR2 FYNNEI.

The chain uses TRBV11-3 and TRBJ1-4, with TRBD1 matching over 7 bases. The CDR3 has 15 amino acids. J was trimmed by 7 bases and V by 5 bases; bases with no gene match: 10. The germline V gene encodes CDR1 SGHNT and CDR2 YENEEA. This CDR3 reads CASSSVGGAAEKLFF. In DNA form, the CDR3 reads TGTGCCAGCAGCAGCGTAGGGGGCGCGGCTGAAAAACTGTTTTTT.

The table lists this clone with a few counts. CDR3 DNA: TGTGCCAGCAGCAATAACAGGGGATTGGTGTCAACTGAAGCTTTCTTT. This encodes CASSNNRGLVSTEAFF. J is TRBJ1-1 and V is TRBV28, with 7 bases aligning to TRBD1. The CDR3 runs to 16 residues. Germline assignment: CDR1 MDHEN and CDR2 SYDVKM. J was trimmed by 5 bases and V by 6 bases; bases with no gene match: 15.

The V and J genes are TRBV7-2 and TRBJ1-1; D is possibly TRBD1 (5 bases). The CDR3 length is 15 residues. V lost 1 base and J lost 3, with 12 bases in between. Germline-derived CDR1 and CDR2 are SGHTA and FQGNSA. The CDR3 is CASSLDDWGDTEAFF. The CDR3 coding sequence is TGTGCCAGCAGCTTAGACGATTGGGGGGACACTGAAGCTTTCTTT.

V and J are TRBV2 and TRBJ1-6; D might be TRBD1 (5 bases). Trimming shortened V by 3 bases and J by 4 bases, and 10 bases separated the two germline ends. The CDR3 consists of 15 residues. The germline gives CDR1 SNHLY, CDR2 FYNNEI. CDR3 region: CASSEGHQYNSPLHF. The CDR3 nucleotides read TGTGCCAGCAGTGAGGGGCACCAATATAATTCACCCCTCCACTTT.

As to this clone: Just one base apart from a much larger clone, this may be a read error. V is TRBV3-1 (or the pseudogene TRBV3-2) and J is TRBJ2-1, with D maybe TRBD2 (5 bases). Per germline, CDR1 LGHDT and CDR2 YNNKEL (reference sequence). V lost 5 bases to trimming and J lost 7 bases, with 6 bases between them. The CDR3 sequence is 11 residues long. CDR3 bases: TGTGCCAGCAGCTGGGAGAATGAGCAGTTCTTC. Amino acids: CASSWENEQFF.

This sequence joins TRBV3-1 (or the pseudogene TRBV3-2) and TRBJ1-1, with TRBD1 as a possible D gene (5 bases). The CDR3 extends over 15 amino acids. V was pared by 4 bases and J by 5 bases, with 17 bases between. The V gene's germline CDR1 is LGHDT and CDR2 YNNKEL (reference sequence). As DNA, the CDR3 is TGTGCCAGCAGCCCACGCGACAGTCAACGTACTGAAGCTTTCTTT. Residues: CASSPRDSQRTEAFF.

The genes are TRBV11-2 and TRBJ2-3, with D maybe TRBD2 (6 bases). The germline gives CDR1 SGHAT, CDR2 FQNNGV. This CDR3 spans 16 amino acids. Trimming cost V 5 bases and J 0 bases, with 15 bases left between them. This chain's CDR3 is CASSPGVLASTDTQYF. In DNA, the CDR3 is TGTGCCAGCAGCCCGGGGGTGCTAGCGAGCACAGATACGCAGTATTTT.

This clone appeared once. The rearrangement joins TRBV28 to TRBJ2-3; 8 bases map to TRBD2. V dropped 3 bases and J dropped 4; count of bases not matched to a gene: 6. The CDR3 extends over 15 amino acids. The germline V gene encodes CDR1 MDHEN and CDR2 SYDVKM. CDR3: CASSLTGGPSDTQYF. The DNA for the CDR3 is TGTGCCAGCAGTTTGACGGGAGGGCCCTCAGATACGCAGTATTTT.

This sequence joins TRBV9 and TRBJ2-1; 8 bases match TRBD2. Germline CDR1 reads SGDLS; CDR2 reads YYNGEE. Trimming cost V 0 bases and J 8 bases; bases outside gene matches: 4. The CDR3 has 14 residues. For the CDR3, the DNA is TGTGCCAGCAGCGTAGACGGGAGGGCCGATGAGCAGTTCTTC. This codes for CASSVDGRADEQFF.

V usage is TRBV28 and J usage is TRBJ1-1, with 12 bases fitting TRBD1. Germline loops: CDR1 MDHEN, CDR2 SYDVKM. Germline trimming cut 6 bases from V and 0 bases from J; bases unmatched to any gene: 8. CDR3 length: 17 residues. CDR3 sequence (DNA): TGTGCCAGCAGGCCCGGGACAGGGGGCGCCTTGAACACTGAAGCTTTCTTT. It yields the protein CASRPGTGGALNTEAFF. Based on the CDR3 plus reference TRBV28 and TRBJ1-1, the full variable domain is DVKVTQSSRYLVKRTGEKVFLECVQDMDHENMFWYRQDPGLGLRLIYFSYDVKMKEKGDIPEGYSVSREKKERFSLILESASTNQTSMYLCASRPGTGGALNTEAFFGQGTRLTVV.

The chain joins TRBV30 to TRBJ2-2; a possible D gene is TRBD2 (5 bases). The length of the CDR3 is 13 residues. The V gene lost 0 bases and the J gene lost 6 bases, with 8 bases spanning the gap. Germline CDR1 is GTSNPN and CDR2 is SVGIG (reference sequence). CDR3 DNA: TGTGCCTGGAGTGTACGAGGGCCCGGGGAGCTGTTTTTT. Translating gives CAWSVRGPGELFF. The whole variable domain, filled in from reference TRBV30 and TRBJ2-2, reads SQTIHQWPATLVQPVGSPLSLECTVEGTSNPNLYWYRQAAGRGLQLLFYSVGIGQISSEVPQNLSASRPQDRQFILSSKKLLLSDSGFYLCAWSVRGPGELFFGEGSRLTVL.

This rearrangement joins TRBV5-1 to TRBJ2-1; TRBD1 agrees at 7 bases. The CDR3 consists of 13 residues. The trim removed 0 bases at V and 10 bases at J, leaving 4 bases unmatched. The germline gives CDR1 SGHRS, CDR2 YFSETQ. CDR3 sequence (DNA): TGCGCCAGCAGCTTGGAGGGGGCATGGGAGCAGTTCTTC. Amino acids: CASSLEGAWEQFF.

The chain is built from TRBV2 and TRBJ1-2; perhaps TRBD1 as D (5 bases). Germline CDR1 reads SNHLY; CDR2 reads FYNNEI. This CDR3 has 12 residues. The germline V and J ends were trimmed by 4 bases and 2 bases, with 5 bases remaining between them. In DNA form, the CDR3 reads TGTGCCAGCAGTGGGACAAACTATGGCTACACCTTC. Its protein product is CASSGTNYGYTF.

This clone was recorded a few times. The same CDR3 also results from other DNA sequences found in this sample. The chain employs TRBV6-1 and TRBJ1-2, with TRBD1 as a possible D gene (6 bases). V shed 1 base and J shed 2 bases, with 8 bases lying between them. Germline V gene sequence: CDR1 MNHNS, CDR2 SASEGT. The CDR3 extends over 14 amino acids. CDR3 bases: TGTGCCAGCAGTGAAGGGCAGGGGAACTATGGCTACACCTTC. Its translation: CASSEGQGNYGYTF.